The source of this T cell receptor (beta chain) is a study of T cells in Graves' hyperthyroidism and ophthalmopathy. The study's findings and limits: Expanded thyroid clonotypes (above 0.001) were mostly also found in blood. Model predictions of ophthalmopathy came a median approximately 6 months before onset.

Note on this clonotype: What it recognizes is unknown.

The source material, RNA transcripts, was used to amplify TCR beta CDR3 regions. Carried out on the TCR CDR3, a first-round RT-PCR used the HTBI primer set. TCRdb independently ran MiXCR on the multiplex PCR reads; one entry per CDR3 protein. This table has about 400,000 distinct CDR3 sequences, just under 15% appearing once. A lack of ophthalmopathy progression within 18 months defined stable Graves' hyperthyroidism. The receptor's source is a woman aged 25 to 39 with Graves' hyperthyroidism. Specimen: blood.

The CDR3 bases are TGTGCCAGCAGTTACTCCGGGGGGGGTCCTACATTTGAGCAGTTCTTC. The encoded protein is CASSYSGGGPTFEQFF. This chain connects TRBV6-6 to TRBJ2-1, with 8 bases identical to TRBD2. The junction had 10 bases not matched to a gene; V was cut back by 0 bases and J by 9 bases. This CDR3 is 16 amino acids long. Per the germline V gene, CDR1 is MNHNY and CDR2 is SVGAGI (reference sequence).